Listed here are 22 T cell receptor beta chains from one sample, sequenced in a study of T cell responses to AZD1222 COVID-19 vaccine. The assay was immunoSEQ multiplex PCR, and TCRdb's table has in-frame clones only and misses some. The table records roughly 84,000 clones, 87% of them present only once. Sequenced material: peripheral blood, taken on day 0 of AZD1222 vaccination. The receptor set was obtained from an adult in good health.

V is TRBV2 and J is TRBJ2-2; tentative D call: TRBD1 (6 bases). The germline V gene has CDR1 SNHLY and CDR2 FYNNEI. The CDR3 consists of 13 residues. V shed 4 bases and J shed 4 bases, with 7 bases lying between them. As DNA, the CDR3 is TGTGCCAGCAGTGGGGACACCACCGGGGAGCTGTTTTTT. Translated, it gives CASSGDTTGELFF.

V usage is TRBV27 and J usage is TRBJ1-2, with a tentative D call TRBD1 (5 bases). The V end was cut by 4 bases, the J end by 6 bases, with 15 bases between. Germline CDR1 reads MNHEY; CDR2 reads SMNVEV (reference sequence). This CDR3 is built from 14 residues. CDR3 coding DNA: TGTGCCAGCAGTTCCTGGGACCTATCCCATGGCTACACCTTC. This translates into CASSSWDLSHGYTF.

This clone was recorded many times. The CDR3 here is CASSISASGNQETQYF. The CDR3 DNA reads TGTGCCAGTAGTATATCGGCTAGCGGCAACCAAGAGACCCAGTACTTC. V is TRBV19 and J is TRBJ2-5; 7 nucleotides agree with TRBD2. CDR1 LNHDA and CDR2 SQIVND come from the germline V gene (reference sequence). The J segment lost 0 bases and the V segment lost 2 bases, leaving 6 bases of the junction unmatched. This CDR3 is 16 amino acids long. Looking up the rest from reference TRBV19 and TRBJ2-5 gives the full variable domain: DGGITQSPKYLFRKEGQNVTLSCEQNLNHDAMYWYRQDPGQGLRLIYYSQIVNDFQKGDIAEGYSVSREKKESFPLTVTSAQKNPTAFYLCASSISASGNQETQYFGPGTRLLVL.

This clone rates as medium-sized. V is TRBV7-3 and J is TRBJ1-2; 9 bases agree with TRBD1. Germline-derived CDR1 and CDR2 are SGHTA and FQGTGA. CDR3 length equals 15 residues. Trimming cost V 5 bases and J 6 bases; bases outside gene matches: 10. The CDR3 bases are TGTGCCAGCAGCCCAACTGGGGGACAGGGAGATGGCTACACCTTC. Translation: CASSPTGGQGDGYTF.

This chain's CDR3 is CASTKGQSSYNEQFF. For the CDR3, the DNA is TGTGCCAGCACGAAAGGACAGAGCTCCTACAATGAGCAGTTCTTC. The rearrangement links TRBV14 to TRBJ2-1; the D gene is possibly TRBD1 (6 bases). The V end was cut by 7 bases, the J end by 0 bases, with 13 bases between. There are 15 residues in the CDR3. The germline gives CDR1 SGHDN, CDR2 FVKESK.

This rearrangement joins TRBV19 to TRBJ1-3; D possibly corresponds to TRBD1 (5 bases). The CDR3 loop spans 14 amino acids. Looked up from germline, CDR1 is LNHDA and CDR2 is SQIVND (reference sequence). V was pared by 6 bases and J by 4 bases, with 13 bases between. This chain's CDR3 is CASRGRMEGNTIYF. The CDR3, as DNA: TGTGCCAGTAGGGGACGGATGGAAGGAAACACCATATATTTT. The full variable domain, its missing parts supplied by reference TRBV19 and TRBJ1-3, is DGGITQSPKYLFRKEGQNVTLSCEQNLNHDAMYWYRQDPGQGLRLIYYSQIVNDFQKGDIAEGYSVSREKKESFPLTVTSAQKNPTAFYLCASRGRMEGNTIYFGEGSWLTVV.

This chain links TRBV18 with TRBJ2-5; maybe TRBD1 (6 bases). Trimming removed 3 bases at V and 1 base at J, with 18 bases between. The germline CDR1 and CDR2 sequences are KGHSH and LQKENI. The CDR3 consists of 17 residues. CDR3 loop: CASSPDRSYFSQETQYF. CDR3 DNA: TGTGCCAGCTCACCCGACAGGTCGTACTTCTCCCAAGAGACCCAGTACTTC.

In its sample, this clone was seen once. The J gene is TRBJ1-5, the V gene TRBV2, with 10 bases matching TRBD1. V trimming: 6 bases; J trimming: 1 base; junction bases outside the gene matches: 12. The CDR3 covers 18 residues. Germline V CDR1 and CDR2: SNHLY, FYNNEI. CDR3 in DNA: TGTGCCAGCAGGCCGGGACAGGGGACCCCCCGGAGCAATCAGCCCCAGCATTTT. Translating gives CASRPGQGTPRSNQPQHF.

The rearrangement uses TRBV4-3 and TRBJ2-2; a weak D match, TRBD2 (6 bases). In germline, CDR1 is LGHNA, CDR2 YSLEER. CDR3 size: 17 residues. The V gene lost 0 bases and the J gene lost 0 bases, with 11 bases spanning the gap. The CDR3 spells CASSQDYGSANTGELFF. Here the CDR3 DNA reads TGCGCCAGCAGCCAAGATTACGGGAGTGCGAACACCGGGGAGCTGTTTTTT.

This chain links TRBV27 with TRBJ1-5; D not resolved. V was shortened by 0 bases and J by 8 bases, with 8 bases between the two germline ends. The V gene's germline CDR1 is MNHEY and CDR2 SMNVEV (reference sequence). There are 13 residues in the CDR3. This chain's CDR3 is CASSLSSGEPQHF. The CDR3 nucleotides are TGTGCCAGCAGTTTATCTTCGGGTGAGCCCCAGCATTTT.

V is TRBV19 and J is TRBJ1-1; unclear D gene. This CDR3 region has 14 residues. CDR1 and CDR2 (germline): LNHDA, SQIVND (reference sequence). Trimming shortened V by 7 bases and J by 4 bases, and 16 bases separated the two germline ends. The CDR3 nucleotides are TGTGCCAGTAAGGAGGACCCCGTGGGCACTGAAGCTTTCTTT. This sequence encodes CASKEDPVGTEAFF.

The chain combines TRBV10-2 with TRBJ1-5; unclear D gene. CDR3 length: 15 amino acids. The V gene lost 1 base and the J gene lost 1 base, with 8 bases spanning the gap. Germline lookup yields CDR1 WSHSY and CDR2 SAAADI. The CDR3 sequence: CASSEFDGSNQPQHF. As DNA, the CDR3 is TGCGCCAGCAGTGAGTTCGACGGAAGCAATCAGCCCCAGCATTTT.

The rearrangement joins TRBV7-2 to TRBJ2-2; no clear D. The germline V and J ends were trimmed by 3 bases and 2 bases, with 1 base remaining between them. Germline V lookup: CDR1 SGHTA, CDR2 FQGNSA. CDR3 size: 12 residues. CDR3 in DNA: TGTGCCAGCAGCTTTAACACCGGGGAGCTGTTTTTT. Translation: CASSFNTGELFF. The whole variable domain, filled in from reference TRBV7-2 and TRBJ2-2, reads GAGVSQSPSNKVTEKGKDVELRCDPISGHTALYWYRQSLGQGLEFLIYFQGNSAPDKSGLPSDRFSAERTGGSVSTLTIQRTQQEDSAVYLCASSFNTGELFFGEGSRLTVL.

The chain recombines TRBV20-1 with TRBJ2-2; D gene unclear. This CDR3 is 16 amino acids long. Germline CDR1 and CDR2: DFQATT and SNEGSKA (reference sequence). The V and J ends lost 3 bases and 0 bases respectively, with 14 bases between them. The CDR3: CSASVLGKSNTGELFF. DNA of the CDR3: TGCAGTGCTAGTGTCCTTGGGAAATCGAACACCGGGGAGCTGTTTTTT.

A single count supports this clone. This rearrangement joins TRBV9 to TRBJ1-6; 7 bases line up with TRBD1. This CDR3 is 17 amino acids long. Germline lookup yields CDR1 SGDLS and CDR2 YYNGEE. J lost 3 bases, V lost 0 bases, and 6 bases had no gene match. Here the CDR3 reads CASSVGGGTDYNSPLHF. CDR3 in DNA: TGTGCCAGCAGCGTAGGCGGCGGGACAGACTATAATTCACCCCTCCACTTT. The full variable domain, in which reference TRBV9 and TRBJ1-6 provide the parts outside the CDR3, is DSGVTQTPKHLITATGQRVTLRCSPRSGDLSVYWYQQSLDQGLQFLIQYYNGEERAKGNILERFSAQQFPDLHSELNLSSLELGDSALYFCASSVGGGTDYNSPLHFGNGTRLTVT.

The chain employs TRBV7-2 and TRBJ2-3; tentative D call: TRBD1 (6 bases). The germline gives CDR1 SGHTA, CDR2 FQGNSA. The CDR3 runs to 16 residues. Trimming shortened V by 5 bases and J by 0 bases, and 15 bases separated the two germline ends. CDR3 in amino acids: CASSQGWGRSTDTQYF. The CDR3 coding sequence is TGTGCCAGCAGCCAGGGGTGGGGTCGAAGCACAGATACGCAGTATTTT.

The chain joins TRBV6-6 to TRBJ1-2; D is possibly TRBD1 (5 bases). Germline CDR1 MNHNY, CDR2 SVGAGI (reference sequence). Trimming took 5 bases from V and 6 from J, leaving 13 bases between them. The CDR3 sequence is 13 residues long. The CDR3 protein is CASSTRQTDGYTF. CDR3 DNA: TGTGCCAGCAGTACCCGACAGACCGATGGCTACACCTTC.

The rearrangement joins TRBV7-2 to TRBJ2-4; 10 bases line up with TRBD1. J gave up 6 bases and V 0 bases, and 2 bases lay outside the gene matches. This CDR3 is 15 amino acids long. CDR1 and CDR2 (germline): SGHTA, FQGNSA. The CDR3 here is CASSLAGDRGNIQYF. In DNA, the CDR3 is TGTGCCAGCAGCTTAGCGGGGGACAGGGGAAACATTCAGTACTTC.

V gene TRBV6-2 or TRBV6-3 combines with J gene TRBJ2-5; the D call may be TRBD1 or TRBD2 (5 bases each). This CDR3 contains 16 residues. V gave up 0 bases and J gave up 2 bases, with 13 bases separating them. Germline CDR1 is MNHEY and CDR2 is SVGEGT. CDR3 sequence reads: CASSYSAGAVQETQYF. The CDR3 DNA reads TGTGCCAGCAGTTACTCAGCCGGGGCGGTGCAAGAGACCCAGTACTTC.

The chain is built from TRBV11-2 and TRBJ1-5; D ambiguous. With 1 base removed from V and 7 bases from J, the gap between germline ends came to 11 bases. Per the germline V gene, CDR1 is SGHAT and CDR2 is FQNNGV. The CDR3 is 14 amino acids. The CDR3: CASSLALGVQPQHF. The CDR3 DNA sequence: TGTGCCAGCAGCTTAGCGCTCGGGGTACAGCCCCAGCATTTT.

This clone has more than one count but fewer than ten. The CDR3 protein is CASSPNRGNTEAFF. The CDR3 DNA follows: TGTGCCAGCAGTCCTAACAGGGGAAACACTGAAGCTTTCTTT. This sequence joins TRBV6-5 and TRBJ1-1, with 7 bases identical to TRBD1. The ends lost 5 bases at V and 2 bases at J; junction bases unmatched: 5. There are 14 residues in the CDR3. From germline, CDR1 is MNHEY and CDR2 SVGAGI.

This chain links TRBV7-2 with TRBJ2-2; D perhaps matches TRBD1 (6 bases). Trimming shortened V by 7 bases and J by 1 base, and 19 bases separated the two germline ends. CDR1 SGHTA and CDR2 FQGNSA come from the germline V gene. The CDR3 totals 17 residues. The CDR3 bases are TGTGCCAGCAACCGATTCCCGGGACAATTGAACACCGGGGAGCTGTTTTTT. It codes for CASNRFPGQLNTGELFF.